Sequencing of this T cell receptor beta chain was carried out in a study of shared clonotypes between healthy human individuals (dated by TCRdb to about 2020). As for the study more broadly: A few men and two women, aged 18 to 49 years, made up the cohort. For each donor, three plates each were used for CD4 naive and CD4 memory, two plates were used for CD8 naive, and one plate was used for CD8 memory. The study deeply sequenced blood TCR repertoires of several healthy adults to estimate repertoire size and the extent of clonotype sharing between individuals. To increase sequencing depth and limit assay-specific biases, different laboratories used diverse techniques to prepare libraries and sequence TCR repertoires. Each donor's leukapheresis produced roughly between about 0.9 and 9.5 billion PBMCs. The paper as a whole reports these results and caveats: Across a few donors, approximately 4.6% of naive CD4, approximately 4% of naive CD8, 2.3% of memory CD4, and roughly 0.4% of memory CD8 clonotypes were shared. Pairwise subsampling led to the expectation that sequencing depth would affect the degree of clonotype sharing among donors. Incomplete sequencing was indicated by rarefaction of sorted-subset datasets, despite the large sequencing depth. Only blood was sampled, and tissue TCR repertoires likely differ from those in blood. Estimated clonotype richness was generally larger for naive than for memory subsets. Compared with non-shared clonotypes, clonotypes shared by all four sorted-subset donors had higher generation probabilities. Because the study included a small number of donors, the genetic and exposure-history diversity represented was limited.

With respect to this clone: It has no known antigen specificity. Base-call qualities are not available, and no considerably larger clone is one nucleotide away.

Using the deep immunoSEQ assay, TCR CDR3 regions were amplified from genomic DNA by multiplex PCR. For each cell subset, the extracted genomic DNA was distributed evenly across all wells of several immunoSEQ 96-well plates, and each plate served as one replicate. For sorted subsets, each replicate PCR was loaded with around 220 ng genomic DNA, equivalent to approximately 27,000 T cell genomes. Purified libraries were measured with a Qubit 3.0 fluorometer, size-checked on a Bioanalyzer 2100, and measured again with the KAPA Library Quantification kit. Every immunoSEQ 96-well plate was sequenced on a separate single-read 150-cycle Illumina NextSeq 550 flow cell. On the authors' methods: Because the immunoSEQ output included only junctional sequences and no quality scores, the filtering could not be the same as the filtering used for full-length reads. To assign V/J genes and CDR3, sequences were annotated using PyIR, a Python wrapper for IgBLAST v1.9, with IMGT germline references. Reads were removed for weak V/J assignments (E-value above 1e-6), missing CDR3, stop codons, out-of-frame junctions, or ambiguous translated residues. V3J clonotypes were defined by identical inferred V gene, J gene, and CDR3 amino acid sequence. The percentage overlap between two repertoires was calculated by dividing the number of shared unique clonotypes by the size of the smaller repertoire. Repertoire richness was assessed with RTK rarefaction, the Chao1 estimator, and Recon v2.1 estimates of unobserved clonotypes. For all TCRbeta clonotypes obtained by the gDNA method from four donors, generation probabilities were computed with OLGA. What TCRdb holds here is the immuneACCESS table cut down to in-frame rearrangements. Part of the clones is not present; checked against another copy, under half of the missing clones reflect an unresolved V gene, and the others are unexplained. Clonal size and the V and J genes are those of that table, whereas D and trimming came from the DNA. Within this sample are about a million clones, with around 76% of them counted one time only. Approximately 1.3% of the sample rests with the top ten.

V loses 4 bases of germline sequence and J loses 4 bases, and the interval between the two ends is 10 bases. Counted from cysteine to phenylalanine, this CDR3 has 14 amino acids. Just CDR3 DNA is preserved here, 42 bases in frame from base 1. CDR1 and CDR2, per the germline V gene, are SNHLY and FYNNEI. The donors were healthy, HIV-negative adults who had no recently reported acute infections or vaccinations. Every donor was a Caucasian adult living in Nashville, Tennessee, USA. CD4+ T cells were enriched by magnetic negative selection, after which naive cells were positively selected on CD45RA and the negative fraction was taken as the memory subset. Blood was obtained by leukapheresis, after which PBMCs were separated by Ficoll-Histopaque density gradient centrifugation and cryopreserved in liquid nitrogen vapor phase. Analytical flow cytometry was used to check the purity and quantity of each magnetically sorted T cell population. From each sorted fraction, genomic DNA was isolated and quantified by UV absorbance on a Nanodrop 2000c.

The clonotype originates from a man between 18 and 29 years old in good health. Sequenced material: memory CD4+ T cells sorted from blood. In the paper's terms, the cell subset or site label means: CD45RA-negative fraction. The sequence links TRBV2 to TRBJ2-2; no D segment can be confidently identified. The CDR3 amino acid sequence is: CASSGLSTTGELFF. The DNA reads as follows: TGTGCCAGCAGTGGCCTATCGACCACCGGGGAGCTGTTTTTT.